These 28 T cell receptor beta chains came from one sample sequenced in a study of blood T cells in healthy people across ages. Primers used in a second PCR of roughly 7 to 12 cycles were a sample-barcoded 5' primer and a J-beta primer mix. MiXCR, run by TCRdb on the 5' RACE reads, gives a single entry per CDR3 protein. The repertoire holds 1,800,000 or so distinct CDR3 sequences, 35% to 50% seen once, with roughly 23% in the top ten. Sequenced sample: blood. These receptors came from a human donor in good health.

This clonotype was found a few times. The genes are TRBV15 and TRBJ1-5, with D perhaps TRBD1 (5 bases). CDR1 LNHNV and CDR2 YYDKDF come from the germline V gene (reference sequence). The CDR3 is made up of 14 amino acids. V shed 1 base and J shed 6 bases, with 10 bases lying between them. Here the CDR3 reads CATSRGGEVQPQHF. The CDR3 DNA sequence: TGTGCCACCAGCAGAGGGGGGGAGGTTCAGCCCCAGCATTTT.

This clonotype was detected only a few times. The V gene is TRBV27, the J gene TRBJ1-2; unclear D gene. Trimming stripped 5 bases from V and 5 bases from J, with 15 bases between. In germline, CDR1 is MNHEY, CDR2 SMNVEV (reference sequence). This CDR3 is built from 14 residues. DNA for the CDR3: TGTGCCAGCAGTGCAGTTGGACGGCTTTATGGCTACACCTTC. Translated, it gives CASSAVGRLYGYTF.

The genes are TRBV2 and TRBJ2-1; 9 bases fit TRBD1. With 7 bases clipped from V and 3 bases from J, the junction kept 7 bases outside the gene matches. The CDR3 extends over 15 amino acids. Germline CDR1 and CDR2: SNHLY and FYNNEI. CDR3 coding DNA: TGTGCCAGCATAACCGGGACAGGGATCTACAATGAGCAGTTCTTC. Protein product: CASITGTGIYNEQFF.

This clonotype showed up just a few times. V gene TRBV7-9 combines with J gene TRBJ1-2; 8 bases match TRBD1. The CDR3 is 14 amino acids. The V segment lost 5 bases and the J segment 6 bases; nucleotides outside the gene matches: 8. Germline assignment: CDR1 SEHNR and CDR2 FQNEAQ (reference sequence). The CDR3 spells CASSPQTGEDGYTF. CDR3 in DNA: TGTGCCAGCAGCCCCCAGACAGGGGAAGATGGCTACACCTTC.

This clonotype was counted ten times or more. The V call is TRBV27, the J call TRBJ2-6, with unresolved D. Trimming left V 3 bases short and J 4 bases short, with 10 bases between. Germline V gene lookup returns CDR1 MNHEY and CDR2 SMNVEV (reference sequence). This CDR3 is built from 15 residues. CDR3 protein: CASSFQASGANVLTF. Written as DNA, the CDR3 is TGTGCCAGCAGTTTCCAAGCCTCCGGGGCCAACGTCCTGACTTTC.

V usage is TRBV10-3 and J usage is TRBJ1-1, with a tentative D call TRBD1 (5 bases). This CDR3 comprises 14 residues. V was clipped by 10 bases and J by 0 bases, with 15 bases between them. Per the germline V gene, CDR1 is ENHRY and CDR2 is SYGVKD. CDR3 region: CASATRGVNTEAFF. The CDR3 DNA follows: TGTGCCAGCGCTACGCGGGGGGTGAACACTGAAGCTTTCTTT.

This chain links TRBV7-6 with TRBJ1-3, with no clear D. Trimming shortened V by 1 base and J by 0 bases, and 7 bases separated the two germline ends. CDR1 is SGHVS, CDR2 FNYEAQ, per germline. This CDR3 contains 15 residues. As DNA, the CDR3 is TGTGCCAGCAGCTTAGAGGCGTACTCTGGAAACACCATATATTTT. As protein: CASSLEAYSGNTIYF.

This clonotype was counted between two and nine times. V usage is TRBV7-6 and J usage is TRBJ2-1, with TRBD1 matching 10 bases. CDR3 length equals 17 residues. The V gene end was trimmed by 0 bases and the J gene end by 4 bases; junction bases not matched to a gene: 6. The germline V gene has CDR1 SGHVS and CDR2 FNYEAQ. CDR3 region: CASSLAHGTGVYNEQFF. The CDR3 region has the DNA TGTGCCAGCAGCTTAGCTCACGGGACAGGGGTATACAATGAGCAGTTCTTC.

The chain links TRBV5-1 to TRBJ1-2, with a possible D match to TRBD1 (5 bases). Germline V gives CDR1 SGHRS, CDR2 YFSETQ. This CDR3 is 15 amino acids long. V lost 4 bases to trimming and J lost 5 bases, with 18 bases between them. DNA of the CDR3: TGCGCCAGCAGCCCCGGGGACCTTGAAGGGTATGGCTACACCTTC. It codes for CASSPGDLEGYGYTF.

CDR3 sequence (DNA): TGTGCCAGCAGCCTCGACAGGGGGCGTAGTCAGCCCCAGCATTTT. Its protein is CASSLDRGRSQPQHF. The chain carries TRBV7-2 and TRBJ1-5; 10 nucleotides line up with TRBD1. V lost 5 bases to trimming and J lost 6 bases; unmatched junction nucleotides: 7. Germline assignment: CDR1 SGHTA and CDR2 FQGNSA. CDR3 length equals 15 residues.

The chain couples TRBV25-1 to TRBJ1-2; tentative D call: TRBD1 (5 bases). The CDR3 runs to 13 residues. Per the germline V gene, CDR1 is MGHDK and CDR2 is SYGVNS. Between the trimmed V and J ends, which lost 7 bases and 5 bases, there was a span of 14 bases. The chain's CDR3 is CASKFGTAYGYTF. In nucleotides, the CDR3 is TGTGCCAGCAAATTTGGGACCGCTTATGGCTACACCTTC.

CDR3 residues: CSAERGGLSGTQYF. The CDR3 nucleotides read TGCAGTGCCGAACGGGGGGGCCTCTCAGGTACGCAGTATTTT. The J gene is TRBJ2-3, the V gene TRBV20-1, with TRBD2 matching over 8 bases. The CDR3 loop spans 14 amino acids. The V gene end was trimmed by 6 bases and the J gene end by 8 bases; junction bases not matched to a gene: 13. Per germline, CDR1 DFQATT and CDR2 SNEGSKA (reference sequence).

Note on this clonotype: Germline is not matched at one junction end, which may reflect a read error. The J gene is TRBJ1-5, the V gene TRBV6-5; D is ambiguous. CDR3 length: 14 amino acids. Per the germline V gene, CDR1 is MNHEY and CDR2 is SVGAGI. The CDR3 sequence is CANSLFGFNQPQHF. The CDR3 DNA reads TGCGCCAACAGTTTATTCGGCTTTAATCAGCCCCAGCATTTT.

In this sample, this clonotype turned up a few times. The chain joins TRBV6-2 or TRBV6-3 to TRBJ2-7; D is perhaps TRBD2 (7 bases). Germline V CDR1 and CDR2: MNHEY, SVGEGT. The V and J ends lost 6 bases and 2 bases respectively, with 17 bases between them. The CDR3 loop spans 15 amino acids. The CDR3 loop is CASRLWSGDTYEQYF. CDR3 bases: TGTGCCAGCAGGCTCTGGAGCGGGGACACCTACGAGCAGTACTTC.

Regarding this clonotype: This may be a read error: a much more frequent sequence differs by one nucleotide. The chain carries TRBV12-3 or TRBV12-4 and TRBJ2-4; 7 bases agree with TRBD1. Near its end, the DNA agrees better with TRBJ2-7, so the J call may be wrong. CDR3 size: 12 residues. In nucleotides, the CDR3 is TGTGCCAGCAGTTTCGGGACAGTCGAGCAGTACTTC. This translates into CASSFGTVEQYF.

Notes on this clonotype: This CDR3 fails to terminate in the conserved phenylalanine or tryptophan, so it likely reflects a read error. The chain's CDR3 is CSARGWDRGDSETQYV. CDR3 sequence (DNA): TGCAGTGCTAGAGGCTGGGACAGGGGAGATTCAGAGACCCAGTACGTC. V usage is TRBV20-1 and J usage is TRBJ2-5; 10 bases are a match to TRBD1. This CDR3 has 16 amino acids. V was pared by 1 base and J by 4 bases, with 9 bases of the junction left unmatched. CDR1 and CDR2 (germline): DFQATT, SNEGSKA (reference sequence).

About this clonotype: Sequence at one end of the junction differs from germline and may be a read error. The V and J genes are TRBV7-2 and TRBJ2-5; no firm D call. CDR3 length: 13 residues. Germline loops: CDR1 SGHTA, CDR2 FQGNSA. For the CDR3, the DNA is TGTGCCAGCAGGCACGGAACCCAAGAGACCCAGGACTTC. Translation: CASRHGTQETQDF.

This clonotype was recorded once. One end of the junction fails to match germline, which may point to a read error. CDR3 loop: CSARDLADINYDYTF. CDR3 sequence (DNA): TGCAGTGCTAGAGATCTGGCAGATATTAACTATGACTACACCTTC. The chain joins TRBV20-1 to TRBJ1-2; D uncertain. CDR1 DFQATT and CDR2 SNEGSKA come from the germline V gene (reference sequence). The CDR3 extends over 15 amino acids.

The chain carries TRBV20-1 and TRBJ2-5, with 8 bases lining up with TRBD2. Germline lookup yields CDR1 DFQATT and CDR2 SNEGSKA (reference sequence). There are 16 residues in the CDR3. The ends lost 0 bases at V and 11 bases at J; junction bases unmatched: 17. CDR3 in DNA: TGCAGTGCTAGAGATAGTAGACGGGGGGGCTATGGGGAGCAGTACTTC. Its translation: CSARDSRRGGYGEQYF.

In its sample, this clonotype was seen a few times. The rearrangement joins TRBV6-5 to TRBJ1-1; D is undetermined. The CDR3 is made up of 12 amino acids. CDR1 and CDR2 from the germline V gene are MNHEY and SVGAGI. The V end was cut by 4 bases, the J end by 3 bases, with 6 bases between. CDR3 sequence (DNA): TGTGCCAGCAGTTCTGGGTACACTGAAGCTTTCTTT. Translation gives CASSSGYTEAFF.

The V and J genes are TRBV11-2 and TRBJ2-7, with D perhaps TRBD1 or TRBD2 (5 bases each). V was shortened by 4 bases and J by 0 bases, with 13 bases between the two germline ends. The CDR3 sequence is 15 residues long. Germline assignment: CDR1 SGHAT and CDR2 FQNNGV. The CDR3 sequence: CASSSVRGVSYEQYF. DNA for the CDR3: TGTGCCAGCAGCTCTGTCCGAGGGGTCTCCTACGAGCAGTACTTC.

This chain links TRBV29-1 with TRBJ1-2, with TRBD1 as a possible D gene (5 bases). Germline CDR1 reads SQVTM; CDR2 reads ANQGSEA. Trimming shortened V by 7 bases and J by 4 bases, and 13 bases separated the two germline ends. This CDR3 is built from 12 residues. The DNA for the CDR3 is TGCAGCGCTAGGTGGGACTTCTATGGCTACACCTTC. The encoded protein is CSARWDFYGYTF.

This clonotype was seen a handful of times. The chain joins TRBV12-3 or TRBV12-4 to TRBJ1-1; D is possibly TRBD1 (6 bases). CDR3 length: 12 amino acids. V dropped 7 bases and J dropped 3 bases, with 9 bases sitting between them. The CDR3 loop is CASKGGYTEAFF. The CDR3 bases are TGTGCCAGCAAAGGGGGGTACACTGAAGCTTTCTTT.

This rearrangement joins TRBV28 to TRBJ2-3; 14 positions match TRBD2. The CDR3 covers 16 residues. After removal of 6 bases from V and 5 bases from J, the junction contained 7 bases not matched to a gene. CDR1 and CDR2 from the germline V gene are MDHEN and SYDVKM. The CDR3 DNA reads TGTGCCAGCAGCGGGACTAGCGGGGGAGGCAGAGATACGCAGTATTTT. Its protein is CASSGTSGGGRDTQYF. Complete variable domain (other parts from reference TRBV28 and TRBJ2-3): DVKVTQSSRYLVKRTGEKVFLECVQDMDHENMFWYRQDPGLGLRLIYFSYDVKMKEKGDIPEGYSVSREKKERFSLILESASTNQTSMYLCASSGTSGGGRDTQYFGPGTRLTVL.

The V gene is TRBV18, the J gene TRBJ2-7; D gene uncertain. This CDR3 contains 16 residues. V was pared by 1 base and J by 2 bases, with 15 bases between. The germline gives CDR1 KGHSH, CDR2 LQKENI. CDR3 nucleotides: TGTGCCAGCTCACCACGACTCTCTACCGACACCTACGAGCAGTACTTC. Protein sequence: CASSPRLSTDTYEQYF.

In the case of this clonotype: The junction does not match germline at one end; this may be a read error. This rearrangement joins TRBV6-1 to TRBJ2-7, with D possibly being TRBD1 or TRBD2 (6 bases each). The CDR3 is 15 amino acids. Per the germline V gene, CDR1 is MNHNS and CDR2 is SASEGT. Here the CDR3 DNA reads TGTGCCAGCAGTGAAACGGAGGGGGAATCCTACAAGCAGTACTTC. It encodes CASSETEGESYKQYF.

This clonotype occurred a few times. The gene calls are TRBV15 and TRBJ2-1, with TRBD1 matching over 9 bases. The V gene's germline CDR1 is LNHNV and CDR2 YYDKDF (reference sequence). J lost 9 bases, V lost 0 bases, and 6 bases had no gene match. The CDR3 is 15 amino acids. The CDR3 DNA is TGTGCCACCAGCAGAGACCGAACAGGGGGCGGTGAGCAGTTCTTC. Translation gives CATSRDRTGGGEQFF.

CDR3 sequence reads: CSARDWDEQFF. CDR3 in DNA: TGCAGTGCTAGAGATTGGGATGAGCAGTTCTTC. The chain carries TRBV20-1 and TRBJ2-1; D remains unclear. Trimming removed 0 bases from V and 8 bases from J, with 5 bases in between. The V gene's germline CDR1 is DFQATT and CDR2 SNEGSKA (reference sequence). The CDR3 is 11 amino acids.